These 23 T cell receptor beta chains originate from one sample sequenced in a study of T-cell reconstitution after alpha-beta-depleted transplantation in children (dated by TCRdb to about 2016). The library was built by means of PCR. Sequenced using an Illumina HiSeq 2500. TCR libraries were prepared with molecular barcoding, using unique molecular identifiers to normalize TCRbeta repertoire quantification. TCRdb reworked the public reads: Q25 trimming with fastp, MiXCR clone assembly, productive beta chains retained. CDR3 protein duplicates are merged, each entry listing the most common genes and DNA. This sample gives approximately 210,000 distinct CDR3 sequences in total; roughly 14% of them show up just once. Clones ranked in the top ten supply 13% of the sample. Material: PBMCs from the stem cell graft donor, obtained from the stem cell graft. Receptor source: a human donor who donated a stem cell graft to a child with acute lymphoblastic leukemia.

In its sample, this clonotype was seen once. The chain couples TRBV28 to TRBJ1-3, with D maybe TRBD1 (6 bases). Germline V gene sequence: CDR1 MDHEN, CDR2 SYDVKM. Between the trimmed V and J ends, which lost 6 bases and 4 bases, there was a span of 13 bases. The CDR3 consists of 14 residues. The CDR3 DNA is TGTGCCAGCAGCCTTGCAGGGGCAGGAAACACCATATATTTT. It is translated as CASSLAGAGNTIYF.

This clonotype showed up many times. J is TRBJ1-6 and V is TRBV9, with 10 bases identical to TRBD1. The CDR3 contains 14 residues. Germline V lookup: CDR1 SGDLS, CDR2 YYNGEE. Trimming at V came to 6 bases and at J to 7 bases, leaving 4 bases not matched to a gene. CDR3 in amino acids: CASKWGQGNSPLHF. The CDR3 bases are TGTGCCAGCAAGTGGGGACAGGGGAATTCACCCCTCCACTTT.

This clonotype showed up many times. V usage is TRBV7-9 and J usage is TRBJ1-5, with no clear D. The V gene lost 4 bases and the J gene lost 3 bases, with 7 bases spanning the gap. The CDR3 spans 13 residues. Germline V gene data show CDR1 as SEHNR and CDR2 as FQNEAQ (reference sequence). The CDR3 sequence is CASSSGDNQPQHF. The CDR3 coding sequence is TGTGCCAGCAGCTCCGGGGACAATCAGCCCCAGCATTTT.

The sample holds many counts of this clonotype. The chain has TRBV5-1 and TRBJ2-2, with 7 bases aligning to TRBD2. J lost 2 bases, V lost 4 bases, and 5 bases had no gene match. CDR1 is SGHRS and CDR2 is YFSETQ in the germline V gene. This CDR3 contains 15 residues. The CDR3 sequence is CASSRGGVNTGELFF. As DNA, the CDR3 is TGCGCCAGCAGCAGGGGAGGGGTTAACACCGGGGAGCTGTTTTTT.

The chain is built from TRBV5-1 and TRBJ2-7; TRBD1 aligns across 7 bases. Looked up from germline, CDR1 is SGHRS and CDR2 is YFSETQ. The CDR3 loop spans 14 amino acids. After removal of 3 bases from V and 1 base from J, the junction contained 4 bases not matched to a gene. The CDR3 protein is CASSWDRVSYEQYF. CDR3 DNA: TGCGCCAGCAGCTGGGACAGAGTGTCCTACGAGCAGTACTTC.

This clonotype was detected many times. V gene TRBV12-3 or TRBV12-4 combines with J gene TRBJ1-5; D gene unclear. The CDR3 covers 12 residues. The V end lost 3 bases, the J end lost 7 bases, and 7 bases lay between the germline ends. The CDR3 spells CASSLERQPQHF. The CDR3 nucleotides are TGTGCCAGCAGTTTGGAACGGCAGCCCCAGCATTTT.

In its sample, this clonotype was seen many times. This chain connects TRBV6-1 to TRBJ1-6; TRBD1 agrees at 9 bases. The CDR3 is 14 amino acids. Germline CDR1 and CDR2: MNHNS and SASEGT. V lost 7 bases to trimming and J lost 6 bases; unmatched junction nucleotides: 4. The CDR3 here is CASTRTGVNSPLHF. CDR3 bases: TGTGCCAGCACCCGGACAGGGGTTAATTCACCCCTCCACTTT.

The chain carries TRBV11-2 and TRBJ1-1; 8 bases agree with TRBD1. V lost 3 bases and J lost 1; bases outside the gene matches: 13. The length of the CDR3 is 18 residues. Germline values: CDR1 SGHAT, CDR2 FQNNGV. The chain's CDR3 is CASSLSGGSGGWNTEAFF. The CDR3 region has the DNA TGTGCCAGCAGCTTGTCGGGGGGGTCAGGGGGCTGGAACACTGAAGCTTTCTTT.

This clonotype showed up many times. V usage is TRBV11-2 and J usage is TRBJ2-7, with a possible D match to TRBD2 (6 bases). Germline V lookup: CDR1 SGHAT, CDR2 FQNNGV. Trimming pared 6 bases from V and 7 bases from J, leaving 13 bases between. The CDR3 is made up of 12 amino acids. This CDR3 is CASRAGTAEQYF. The CDR3 bases are TGTGCCAGCAGGGCAGGGACTGCGGAGCAGTACTTC.

This clonotype was seen ten or more times. The gene calls are TRBV29-1 and TRBJ2-1; the D gene could be TRBD1 or TRBD2 (6 bases each). V shed 8 bases and J shed 0 bases, with 20 bases lying between them. The germline V gene has CDR1 SQVTM and CDR2 ANQGSEA. The CDR3 runs 16 residues. CDR3 loop: CSLRGGPWSSYNEQFF. Written as DNA, the CDR3 is TGCAGCCTCCGTGGGGGGCCTTGGAGCTCCTACAATGAGCAGTTCTTC.

This clonotype showed up just a few times. This chain links TRBV12-3 or TRBV12-4 with TRBJ1-6, with unresolved D. This CDR3 has 14 residues. V was shortened by 4 bases and J by 7 bases, with 11 bases between the two germline ends. CDR3 in amino acids: CASSSPGTNSPLHF. CDR3 in DNA: TGTGCCAGCAGTTCGCCAGGCACCAATTCACCCCTCCACTTT.

This clonotype has a count of ten or more. The gene calls are TRBV3-1 and TRBJ2-6; 7 nucleotides align to TRBD1. With V trimmed by 4 bases and J by 2 bases, 5 bases remained unmatched. This CDR3 region has 16 residues. The germline gives CDR1 LGHDT, CDR2 YNNKEL (reference sequence). The CDR3 here is CASSRRQGAGANVLTF. The CDR3 bases are TGTGCCAGCAGCCGTAGACAGGGTGCTGGGGCCAACGTCCTGACTTTC.

This clonotype was recorded many times. This chain uses TRBV7-9 with TRBJ1-2, with D possibly matching TRBD1 (6 bases). V dropped 7 bases and J dropped 8 bases, with 14 bases sitting between them. This CDR3 comprises 12 residues. Germline V CDR1 and CDR2: SEHNR, FQNEAQ (reference sequence). The CDR3 here is CASNTGIRGYTF. The CDR3 bases are TGTGCCAGCAATACAGGGATAAGGGGCTACACCTTC.

The J gene is TRBJ1-5, the V gene TRBV2; D call uncertain. The CDR3 is 15 residues long. Per germline, CDR1 SNHLY and CDR2 FYNNEI. The V end lost 8 bases, the J end lost 0 bases, and 14 bases lay between the germline ends. The CDR3 protein is CASDNQFYSNQPQHF. CDR3 nucleotides: TGTGCCAGCGACAACCAGTTTTATAGCAATCAGCCCCAGCATTTT.

At least ten counts were recorded for this clonotype. V is TRBV28 and J is TRBJ2-7; tentative D call: TRBD1 (5 bases). Per the germline V gene, CDR1 is MDHEN and CDR2 is SYDVKM. CDR3 length: 16 residues. The V end was cut by 2 bases, the J end by 7 bases, with 21 bases between. For the CDR3, the DNA is TGTGCCAGCAGTTTAGGGGCCCTGGTGCAGATGTGGGAGCAGTACTTC. The encoded protein is CASSLGALVQMWEQYF.

This clonotype was recorded many times. The chain has TRBV6-4 and TRBJ2-3; TRBD2 aligns across 7 bases. Germline V lookup: CDR1 MRHNA, CDR2 SNTAGT. The CDR3 totals 12 residues. The V and J ends lost 3 bases and 8 bases, in that order; junction bases with no gene match: 2. CDR3 DNA: TGTGCCAGCAGTGAAGGCGGGGGTACGCAGTATTTT. Its protein product is CASSEGGGTQYF.

This chain links TRBV3-1 with TRBJ2-4, with 12 bases matching TRBD2. With 4 bases clipped from V and 0 bases from J, the junction kept 10 bases outside the gene matches. Germline V gene sequence: CDR1 LGHDT, CDR2 YNNKEL (reference sequence). This CDR3 comprises 19 residues. The CDR3 nucleotides are TGTGCCAGCAGCCGAACCGGACTAGCGGGACCTATAGCCAAAAACATTCAGTACTTC. It yields the protein CASSRTGLAGPIAKNIQYF.

A few counts support this clonotype. This sequence joins TRBV5-1 and TRBJ1-2; D not resolved. The germline CDR1 and CDR2 sequences are SGHRS and YFSETQ. The CDR3 extends over 14 amino acids. The V and J ends lost 0 bases and 6 bases respectively, with 12 bases between them. CDR3 protein: CASSLAEVQDGYTF. The CDR3 nucleotides read TGCGCCAGCAGCTTGGCGGAGGTTCAGGATGGCTACACCTTC. The full variable domain, rest sourced from reference TRBV5-1 and TRBJ1-2, is KAGVTQTPRYLIKTRGQQVTLSCSPISGHRSVSWYQQTPGQGLQFLFEYFSETQRNKGNFPGRFSGRQFSNSRSEMNVSTLELGDSALYLCASSLAEVQDGYTFGSGTRLTVV.

This clonotype was counted ten times or more. The J gene is TRBJ1-4, the V gene TRBV5-1; TRBD1 might be the D (6 bases). Germline V CDR1 and CDR2: SGHRS, YFSETQ. V lost 0 bases and J 8 bases, leaving 17 bases between the germline ends. CDR3 length: 16 amino acids. The CDR3 here is CASSLEPLGTREKLFF. DNA of the CDR3: TGCGCCAGCAGCTTGGAACCCCTCGGGACACGCGAAAAACTGTTTTTT. Variable domain in full (rest from reference TRBV5-1 and TRBJ1-4): KAGVTQTPRYLIKTRGQQVTLSCSPISGHRSVSWYQQTPGQGLQFLFEYFSETQRNKGNFPGRFSGRQFSNSRSEMNVSTLELGDSALYLCASSLEPLGTREKLFFGSGTQLSVL.

CDR3 loop: CASSGVAVRRETQYF. The CDR3 DNA is TGTGCCAGCAGCGGGGTAGCGGTGCGGAGAGAGACCCAGTACTTC. The genes are TRBV11-2 and TRBJ2-5; tentatively, D is TRBD2 (6 bases). This CDR3 comprises 15 residues. Germline assignment: CDR1 SGHAT and CDR2 FQNNGV. V gave up 5 bases and J gave up 4 bases, with 17 bases separating them.

This clonotype was counted between two and nine times. The V gene is TRBV11-2, the J gene TRBJ2-3, with TRBD2 identical over 8 bases. The CDR3 runs to 17 residues. The germline CDR1 and CDR2 sequences are SGHAT and FQNNGV. Trimming removed 3 bases from V and 1 base from J; junction bases left unmatched: 9. CDR3 residues: CASSFRSAGGRTDTQYF. CDR3 DNA: TGTGCCAGCAGCTTTAGGTCCGCGGGAGGCCGCACAGATACGCAGTATTTT. The full variable domain, completed using reference TRBV11-2 and TRBJ2-3, is EAGVAQSPRYKIIEKRQSVAFWCNPISGHATLYWYQQILGQGPKLLIQFQNNGVVDDSQLPKDRFSAERLKGVDSTLKIQPAKLEDSAVYLCASSFRSAGGRTDTQYFGPGTRLTVL.

The rearrangement uses TRBV20-1 and TRBJ2-5; 7 bases match TRBD2. V lost 4 bases and J lost 5; bases outside the gene matches: 1. Per germline, CDR1 DFQATT and CDR2 SNEGSKA (reference sequence). There are 11 residues in the CDR3. The CDR3 DNA reads TGCAGTGCTACACTAGCGGAGACCCAGTACTTC. This translates into CSATLAETQYF.

This clonotype was counted ten times or more. V is TRBV5-1 and J is TRBJ2-1, with 13 bases matching TRBD2. The germline gives CDR1 SGHRS, CDR2 YFSETQ. V gave up 4 bases and J gave up 10 bases; unmatched junction bases: 8. This CDR3 is built from 15 residues. The CDR3 region is CASSPPGLAGLEQFF. CDR3 coding DNA: TGCGCCAGCAGCCCCCCGGGACTAGCGGGACTGGAGCAGTTCTTC.